This TCR beta chain was captured in a study of vaccination effects on CD4 cells after COVID-19. Study-level results: Marked contraction was observed in infection-induced and vaccine-induced clones late after vaccination.

The ViraFEST assay expanded antigen-specific CD4+ T cells with viral peptide pools before sequencing. The culture ran for roughly 10 days before CD4+ T cells were isolated. It was two doses of either the BNT162b2 or mRNA-1273 vaccine that participants received. Absence of prior SARS-CoV-2 infection characterized the vaccine recipients, who showed negative nucleocapsid antibodies. Wells each received under 2.5 million PBMC, cultured with 10 IU/ml IL-2 and roughly 9.4 ug/ml peptides. Germline V CDR1 and CDR2: KGHSH, LQKENI. Trimming took 5 bases from V and 4 from J, leaving 14 bases between them. The CDR3 is 15 amino acids. Remarks on this clone: Its antigen is unknown.

Clones were read by immunoSEQ multiplex PCR, and TCRdb kept only the in-frame ones, dropping some. Counted here are about 38,000 clones, almost 85% occurring once; the ten biggest clones make up roughly 1.9%. Here the sequenced sample was CD4+ T cells from PBMCs cultured with HCoV-NL63 spike peptides, taken after COVID-19 vaccination. This chain joins TRBV18 and TRBJ2-2; D perhaps matches TRBD1 (5 bases). The sequence derives from a human donor who received a COVID-19 vaccine. Some clones in this sample may be carry-over from other donors' samples. CDR3 loop: CASSIVTTVTGELFF. The CDR3 DNA follows: TGTGCCAGCTCAATAGTGACGACAGTCACCGGGGAGCTGTTTTTT. The variable domain in full, completed from reference TRBV18 and TRBJ2-2, reads NAGVMQNPRHLVRRRGQEARLRCSPMKGHSHVYWYRQLPEEGLKFMVYLQKENIIDESGMPKERFSAEFPKEGPSILRIQQVVRGDSAAYFCASSIVTTVTGELFFGEGSRLTVL.